The TCR beta chain under discussion was sequenced for a study of T cells in Graves' hyperthyroidism and ophthalmopathy. This clonotype has a count of ten or more. TCR beta CDR3 regions were amplified from RNA transcripts. Initially, a first-round RT-PCR of the TCR CDR3 employed the HTBI primer set. TCRdb processed the multiplex PCR reads anew with MiXCR; each CDR3 protein has one entry. Here the sample spans some 580,000 distinct CDR3 sequences, roughly 16% being singletons. The receptor comes from a woman in her thirties or forties with Graves' ophthalmopathy. The sample comprised blood.

CDR3 DNA: TGTGCCAGCAACCCCAGGGCAGACCAAGAGACCCAGTACTTC. Its translation: CASNPRADQETQYF. The J gene is TRBJ2-5, the V gene TRBV10-3, with D possibly matching TRBD1 (5 bases). V was shortened by 10 bases and J by 0 bases, with 15 bases between the two germline ends. There are 14 residues in the CDR3. From germline, CDR1 is ENHRY and CDR2 SYGVKD.